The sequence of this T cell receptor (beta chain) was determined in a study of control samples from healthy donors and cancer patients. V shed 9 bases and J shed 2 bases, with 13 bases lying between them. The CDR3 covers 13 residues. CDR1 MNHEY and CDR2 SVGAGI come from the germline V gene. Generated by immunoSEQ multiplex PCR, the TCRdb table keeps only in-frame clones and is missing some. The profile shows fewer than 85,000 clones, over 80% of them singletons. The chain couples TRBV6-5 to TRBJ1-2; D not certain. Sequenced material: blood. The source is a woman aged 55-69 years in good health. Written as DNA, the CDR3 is TGTGCCAGTGCTCAAGGGTACAACTATGGCTACACCTTC. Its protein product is CASAQGYNYGYTF.